The next 19 T cell receptor beta chains were all read from a single sample in a study of T cell responses to AZD1222 COVID-19 vaccine. Data came from immunoSEQ multiplex PCR; TCRdb stores just in-frame clones and leaves some out. The data show around 20,000 clones, about four fifths seen once. This specimen consisted of peripheral blood, obtained 28 days after the second AZD1222 dose. Receptors were obtained from an adult who received the AZD1222 COVID-19 vaccine.

This clone came up once. CDR3 loop: CASSQVSGGELFF. CDR3 sequence (DNA): TGCGCCAGCAGCCAAGTCTCAGGCGGGGAGCTGTTTTTT. V is TRBV4-1 and J is TRBJ2-2; D uncertain. Trimming removed 1 base from V and 7 bases from J, with 7 bases in between. Germline CDR1 is MGHRA and CDR2 is YSYEKL. This CDR3 spans 13 amino acids.

The chain combines TRBV2 with TRBJ2-7; 11 nucleotides match TRBD2. The germline V gene encodes CDR1 SNHLY and CDR2 FYNNEI. V shed 2 bases and J 3 bases; nucleotides not matched to a gene: 0. This CDR3 comprises 14 residues. CDR3 DNA: TGTGCCAGCAGTGAAACTAGCGGGAGCTACGAGCAGTACTTC. It codes for CASSETSGSYEQYF.

The rearrangement links TRBV9 to TRBJ2-7; D assignment may be TRBD1 or TRBD2 (5 bases each). V lost 4 bases and J lost 3, with 14 bases in between. Germline V gene sequence: CDR1 SGDLS, CDR2 YYNGEE. This CDR3 has 14 residues. CDR3 sequence: CASSPRDGDYEQYF. CDR3 sequence (DNA): TGTGCCAGCAGCCCCCGGGACGGGGACTACGAGCAGTACTTC.

The rearrangement links TRBV3-1 (or the pseudogene TRBV3-2) to TRBJ2-7; 10 bases are shared with TRBD1. Germline CDR1 and CDR2: LGHDT and YNNKEL (reference sequence). With V trimmed by 0 bases and J by 4 bases, 3 bases remained unmatched. CDR3 length: 15 amino acids. CDR3 residues: CASSQDDRGRYEQYF. CDR3 DNA sequence: TGTGCCAGCAGCCAAGATGACAGGGGGCGGTACGAGCAGTACTTC.

V usage is TRBV6-2 or TRBV6-3 and J usage is TRBJ2-7; TRBD1 agrees at 9 bases. The CDR3 runs to 16 residues. V trimming: 1 base; J trimming: 0 bases; junction bases outside the gene matches: 4. Germline V gives CDR1 MNHEY, CDR2 SVGEGT. The CDR3 protein is CASSYWGQGLSYEQYF. The CDR3, as DNA: TGTGCCAGCAGTTACTGGGGACAGGGTCTCTCCTACGAGCAGTACTTC.

The chain has TRBV7-8 and TRBJ2-1; maybe TRBD2 (5 bases). The CDR3 runs 16 residues. The germline CDR1 and CDR2 sequences are SGHVS and FQNEAQ. The CDR3 nucleotides are TGTGCGTGGACTCCCGAACCCGGTGGGCCCTACAATGAGCAGTTCTTC. This gives the protein CAWTPEPGGPYNEQFF.

The rearrangement links TRBV7-2 to TRBJ1-2; TRBD1 matches 9 bases. CDR3 length: 15 amino acids. CDR1 and CDR2 from the germline V gene are SGHTA and FQGNSA. The J segment lost 8 bases and the V segment lost 5 bases, leaving 12 bases of the junction unmatched. The CDR3 DNA sequence: TGTGCCAGCAGCGCAACCATCACAGGGGGCGAAGGCTACACCTTC. Its translation is CASSATITGGEGYTF. The entire variable domain, with the rest obtained from reference TRBV7-2 and TRBJ1-2, is as follows: GAGVSQSPSNKVTEKGKDVELRCDPISGHTALYWYRQSLGQGLEFLIYFQGNSAPDKSGLPSDRFSAERTGGSVSTLTIQRTQQEDSAVYLCASSATITGGEGYTFGSGTRLTVV.

V usage is TRBV24-1 and J usage is TRBJ2-1; TRBD2 aligns across 14 bases. Germline CDR1 is KGHDR and CDR2 is SFDVKD. This CDR3 has 17 amino acids. With 4 bases clipped from V and 8 bases from J, the junction kept 9 bases outside the gene matches. The CDR3 nucleotides read TGTGCCACCAGTGACTCGGGACTAGCGGGAGTAAACGATGAGCAGTTCTTC. This encodes CATSDSGLAGVNDEQFF.

This rearrangement joins TRBV2 to TRBJ1-1; tentatively, D is TRBD1 (5 bases). The germline CDR1 and CDR2 sequences are SNHLY and FYNNEI. CDR3 size: 13 residues. V dropped 1 base and J dropped 8 bases, with 11 bases sitting between them. CDR3 nucleotides: TGTGCCAGCAGTGAAGTGGGGCTCGCCGAAGCTTTCTTT. Protein: CASSEVGLAEAFF.

The chain combines TRBV18 with TRBJ2-7; 7 bases are shared with TRBD1. The CDR3 is made up of 13 amino acids. From germline, CDR1 is KGHSH and CDR2 LQKENI. J gave up 6 bases and V 3 bases, and 5 bases lay outside the gene matches. The CDR3 is CASSPRTGFEQYF. CDR3 DNA sequence: TGTGCCAGCTCACCTAGGACAGGTTTCGAGCAGTACTTC.

The chain recombines TRBV4-1 with TRBJ2-5; 14 nucleotides align to TRBD2. With V trimmed by 5 bases and J by 5 bases, 10 bases remained unmatched. CDR1 is MGHRA and CDR2 is YSYEKL in the germline V gene. CDR3 length: 17 residues. The CDR3 sequence is CASSYRTSGRRWETQYF. The CDR3 DNA sequence: TGCGCCAGCAGCTACAGGACTAGCGGGAGGAGGTGGGAGACCCAGTACTTC.

This clone has just a few counts. The genes are TRBV30 and TRBJ1-3, with D perhaps matching TRBD1 (5 bases). CDR3 length equals 12 residues. Per the germline V gene, CDR1 is GTSNPN and CDR2 is SVGIG (reference sequence). The V end lost 5 bases, the J end lost 5 bases, and 10 bases lay between the germline ends. The CDR3 DNA reads TGTGCCTGGCGATCAGGGAGAAACACCATATATTTT. This translates into CAWRSGRNTIYF.

The gene calls are TRBV5-5 and TRBJ1-1; D may be TRBD1 (5 bases). The CDR3 has 14 amino acids. V lost 4 bases, J lost 0 bases, and 10 bases lay in between. Germline CDR1 SGHKS, CDR2 YYEKEE (reference sequence). CDR3 coding DNA: TGTGCCAGCAGCCGGCAGGGTGTGAACACTGAAGCTTTCTTT. This gives the protein CASSRQGVNTEAFF.

V and J are TRBV15 and TRBJ2-5; 10 bases match TRBD1. The CDR3 has 14 residues. The V gene's germline CDR1 is LNHNV and CDR2 YYDKDF (reference sequence). V lost 0 bases and J lost 5; bases outside the gene matches: 0. The CDR3 sequence: CATSREDRGETQYF. For the CDR3, the DNA is TGTGCCACCAGCAGAGAGGACAGGGGGGAGACCCAGTACTTC.

V usage is TRBV9 and J usage is TRBJ2-2, with a tentative D call TRBD1 (6 bases). Germline V gene lookup returns CDR1 SGDLS and CDR2 YYNGEE. V was shortened by 0 bases and J by 7 bases, with 16 bases between the two germline ends. The CDR3 sequence is 16 residues long. CDR3 sequence: CASSVAAGARSGELFF. As DNA, the CDR3 is TGTGCCAGCAGCGTAGCGGCAGGGGCTCGCAGCGGGGAGCTGTTTTTT.

The chain joins TRBV19 to TRBJ1-1, with D perhaps matching TRBD1 (5 bases). Germline lookup yields CDR1 LNHDA and CDR2 SQIVND (reference sequence). Trimming shortened V by 2 bases and J by 2 bases, and 9 bases separated the two germline ends. CDR3 length equals 14 residues. This chain's CDR3 is CASSIWGRNTEAFF. CDR3 bases: TGTGCCAGTAGTATATGGGGCCGAAACACTGAAGCTTTCTTT.

The chain employs TRBV3-1 (or the pseudogene TRBV3-2) and TRBJ2-2; D is unclear. This CDR3 region has 14 residues. Germline values: CDR1 LGHDT, CDR2 YNNKEL (reference sequence). Trimming removed 0 bases at V and 4 bases at J, with 6 bases between. CDR3 in amino acids: CASSQDYGTGELFF. Written as DNA, the CDR3 is TGTGCCAGCAGCCAAGATTATGGCACCGGGGAGCTGTTTTTT.

The chain employs TRBV6-2 or TRBV6-3 and TRBJ2-7; D remains unclear. Germline V CDR1 and CDR2: MNHEY, SVGEGT. V was clipped by 6 bases and J by 6 bases, with 18 bases between them. This CDR3 has 14 amino acids. CDR3 sequence: CASSRPARMSEQYF. The CDR3 DNA is TGTGCCAGCAGCCGCCCGGCCAGAATGTCCGAGCAGTACTTC.

The genes are TRBV27 and TRBJ2-4; D tentatively fits TRBD1 or TRBD2 (5 bases each). The V gene's germline CDR1 is MNHEY and CDR2 SMNVEV (reference sequence). This CDR3 region has 14 residues. Trimming cost V 5 bases and J 8 bases, with 16 bases left between them. CDR3 nucleotide sequence: TGTGCCAGCAGTAGGGACGTGCGGACGGACATTCAGTACTTC. Its translation is CASSRDVRTDIQYF.